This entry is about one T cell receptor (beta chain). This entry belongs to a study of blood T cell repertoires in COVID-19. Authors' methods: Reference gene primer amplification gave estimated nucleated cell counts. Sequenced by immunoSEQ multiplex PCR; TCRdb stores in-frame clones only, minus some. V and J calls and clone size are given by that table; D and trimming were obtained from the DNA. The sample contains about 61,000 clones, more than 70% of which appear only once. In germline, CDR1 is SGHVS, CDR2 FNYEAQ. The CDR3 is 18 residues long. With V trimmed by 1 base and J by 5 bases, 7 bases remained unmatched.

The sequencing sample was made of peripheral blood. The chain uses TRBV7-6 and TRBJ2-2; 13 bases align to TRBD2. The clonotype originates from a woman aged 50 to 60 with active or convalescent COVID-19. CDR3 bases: TGTGCCAGCAGCTTAGGGGCCCCGGGACTAGCGGGAACCGGGGAGCTGTTTTTT. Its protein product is CASSLGAPGLAGTGELFF.